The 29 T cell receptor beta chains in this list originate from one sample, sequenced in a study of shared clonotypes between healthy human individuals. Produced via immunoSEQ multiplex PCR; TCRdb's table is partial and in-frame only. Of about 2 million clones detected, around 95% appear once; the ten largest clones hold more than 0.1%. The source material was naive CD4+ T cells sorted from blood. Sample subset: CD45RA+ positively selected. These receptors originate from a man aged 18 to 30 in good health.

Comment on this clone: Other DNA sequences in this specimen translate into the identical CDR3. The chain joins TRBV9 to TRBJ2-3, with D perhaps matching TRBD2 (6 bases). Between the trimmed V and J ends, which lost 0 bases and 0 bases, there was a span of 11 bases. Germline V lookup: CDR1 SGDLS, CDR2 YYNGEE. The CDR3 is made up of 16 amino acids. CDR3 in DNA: TGTGCCAGCAGCGTAGGAGGCGGGACTAGCACAGATACGCAGTATTTT. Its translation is CASSVGGGTSTDTQYF.

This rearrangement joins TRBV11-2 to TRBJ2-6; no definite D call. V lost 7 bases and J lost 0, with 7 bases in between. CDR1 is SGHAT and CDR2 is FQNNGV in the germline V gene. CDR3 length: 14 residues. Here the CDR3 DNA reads TGTGCCAGCACCCTCAGCTCTGGGGCCAACGTCCTGACTTTC. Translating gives CASTLSSGANVLTF.

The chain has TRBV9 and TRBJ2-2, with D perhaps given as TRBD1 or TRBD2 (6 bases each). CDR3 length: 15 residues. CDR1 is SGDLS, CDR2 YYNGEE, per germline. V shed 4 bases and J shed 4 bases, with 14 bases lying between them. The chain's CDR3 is CASSTRGDGTGELFF. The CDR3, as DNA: TGTGCCAGCAGCACGAGGGGGGATGGCACCGGGGAGCTGTTTTTT.

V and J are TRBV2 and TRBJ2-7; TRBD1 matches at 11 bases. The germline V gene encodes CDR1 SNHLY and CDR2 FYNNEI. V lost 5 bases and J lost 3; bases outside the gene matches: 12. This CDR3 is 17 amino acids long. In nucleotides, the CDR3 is TGTGCCAGCAGTATAGGACAGGGGGCCTACTACTACTACGAGCAGTACTTC. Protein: CASSIGQGAYYYYEQYF.

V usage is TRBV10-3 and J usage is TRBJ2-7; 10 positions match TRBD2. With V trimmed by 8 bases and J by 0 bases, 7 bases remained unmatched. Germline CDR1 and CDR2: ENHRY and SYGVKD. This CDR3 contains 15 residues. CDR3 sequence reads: CAISSSGGYSYEQYF. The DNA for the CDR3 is TGTGCCATCTCCAGTAGCGGGGGGTACTCCTACGAGCAGTACTTC.

The CDR3 here is CSVASGGRLEGYTF. The CDR3 DNA follows: TGCAGCGTTGCCTCGGGGGGTAGATTGGAGGGCTACACCTTC. V is TRBV29-1 and J is TRBJ1-2, with D possibly being TRBD1 (5 bases). Looked up from germline, CDR1 is SQVTM and CDR2 is ANQGSEA. The CDR3 sequence is 14 residues long. The germline V and J ends were trimmed by 4 bases and 8 bases, with 20 bases remaining between them.

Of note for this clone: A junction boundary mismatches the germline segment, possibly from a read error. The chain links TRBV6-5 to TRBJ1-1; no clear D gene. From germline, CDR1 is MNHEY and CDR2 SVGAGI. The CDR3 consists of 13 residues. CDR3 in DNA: TGTGCCAGCGGTTACAGAGAGGACACTGAAGCTTTCTTT. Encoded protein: CASGYREDTEAFF.

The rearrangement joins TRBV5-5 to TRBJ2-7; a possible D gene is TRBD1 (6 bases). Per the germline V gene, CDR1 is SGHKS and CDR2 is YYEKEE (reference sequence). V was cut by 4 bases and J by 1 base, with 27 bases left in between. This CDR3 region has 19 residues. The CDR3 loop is CASSRLPDLQGVPSYEQYF. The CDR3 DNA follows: TGTGCCAGCAGCCGTTTACCAGATCTACAGGGAGTCCCTTCCTACGAGCAGTACTTC.

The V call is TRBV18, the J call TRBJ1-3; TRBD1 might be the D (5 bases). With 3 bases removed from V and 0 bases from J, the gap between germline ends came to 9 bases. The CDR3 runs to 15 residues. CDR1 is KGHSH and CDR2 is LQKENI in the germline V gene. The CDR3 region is CASSPLTVSGNTIYF. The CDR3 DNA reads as TGTGCCAGCTCACCCTTGACAGTCTCTGGAAACACCATATATTTT.

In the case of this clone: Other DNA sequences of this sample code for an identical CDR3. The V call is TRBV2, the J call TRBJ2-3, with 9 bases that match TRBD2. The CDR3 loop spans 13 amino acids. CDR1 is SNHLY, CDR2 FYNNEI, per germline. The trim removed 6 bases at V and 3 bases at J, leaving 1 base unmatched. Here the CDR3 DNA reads TGTGCCAGCAGCGGACTAGCGACAGATACGCAGTATTTT. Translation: CASSGLATDTQYF.

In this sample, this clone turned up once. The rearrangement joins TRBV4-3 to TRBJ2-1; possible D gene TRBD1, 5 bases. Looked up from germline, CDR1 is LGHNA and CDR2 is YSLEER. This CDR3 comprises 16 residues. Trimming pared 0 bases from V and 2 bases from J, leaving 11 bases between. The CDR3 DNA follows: TGCGCCAGCAGCCAAGACTATACAGGCCCCTACAATGAGCAGTTCTTC. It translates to CASSQDYTGPYNEQFF.

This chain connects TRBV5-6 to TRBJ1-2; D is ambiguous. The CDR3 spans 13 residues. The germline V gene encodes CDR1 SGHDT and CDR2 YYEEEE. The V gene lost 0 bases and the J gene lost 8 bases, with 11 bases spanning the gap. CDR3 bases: TGTGCCAGCAGCTTGGGCACTGGGTTAGGCTACACCTTC. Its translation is CASSLGTGLGYTF.

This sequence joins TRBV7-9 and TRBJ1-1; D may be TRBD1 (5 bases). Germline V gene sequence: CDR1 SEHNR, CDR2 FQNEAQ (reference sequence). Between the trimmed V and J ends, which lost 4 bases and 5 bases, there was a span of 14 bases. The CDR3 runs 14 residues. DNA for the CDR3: TGTGCCAGCAGCTCTGCCAGGGAGGGTACTGAAGCTTTCTTT. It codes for CASSSAREGTEAFF.

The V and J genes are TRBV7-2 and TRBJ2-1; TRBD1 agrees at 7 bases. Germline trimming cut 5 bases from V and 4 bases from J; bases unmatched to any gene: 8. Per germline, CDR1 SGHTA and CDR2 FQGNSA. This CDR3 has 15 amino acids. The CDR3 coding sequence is TGTGCCAGCAGCCTTCAGGGACAGATATACAATGAGCAGTTCTTC. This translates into CASSLQGQIYNEQFF.

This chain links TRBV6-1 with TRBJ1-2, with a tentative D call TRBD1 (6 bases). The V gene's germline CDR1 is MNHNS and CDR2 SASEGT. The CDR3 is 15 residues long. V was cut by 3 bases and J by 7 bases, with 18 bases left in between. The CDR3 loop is CASSDKRQALGGYTF. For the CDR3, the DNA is TGTGCCAGCAGTGACAAGCGACAGGCCCTCGGTGGCTACACCTTC.

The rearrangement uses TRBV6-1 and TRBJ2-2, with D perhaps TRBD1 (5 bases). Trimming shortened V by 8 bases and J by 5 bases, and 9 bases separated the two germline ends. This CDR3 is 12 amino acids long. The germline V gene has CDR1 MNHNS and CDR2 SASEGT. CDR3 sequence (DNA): TGTGCCAGCCCCAGGGCGACCGGGGAGCTGTTTTTT. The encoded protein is CASPRATGELFF.

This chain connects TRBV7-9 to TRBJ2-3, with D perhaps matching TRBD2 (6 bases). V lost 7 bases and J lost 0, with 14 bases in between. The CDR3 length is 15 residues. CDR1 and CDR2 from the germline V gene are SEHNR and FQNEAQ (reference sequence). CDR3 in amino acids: CASISLGTSTDTQYF. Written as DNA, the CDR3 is TGTGCCAGCATCAGTCTAGGGACTAGCACAGATACGCAGTATTTT.

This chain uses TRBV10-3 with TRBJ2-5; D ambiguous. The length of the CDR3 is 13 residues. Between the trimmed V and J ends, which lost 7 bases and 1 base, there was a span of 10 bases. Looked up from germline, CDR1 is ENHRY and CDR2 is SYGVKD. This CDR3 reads CAINDGSQETQYF. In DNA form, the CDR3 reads TGTGCCATCAATGACGGAAGCCAAGAGACCCAGTACTTC.

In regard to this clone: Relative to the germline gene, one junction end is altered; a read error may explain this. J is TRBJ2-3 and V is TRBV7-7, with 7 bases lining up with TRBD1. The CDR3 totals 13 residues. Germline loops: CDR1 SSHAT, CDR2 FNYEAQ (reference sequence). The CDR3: CASSQGGGDTQYF. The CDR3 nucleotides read TGTGCTAGCAGCCAAGGGGGCGGGGATACGCAGTATTTT.

CDR3 protein: CATRGFGGNTDTQYF. CDR3 coding DNA: TGTGCCACCAGGGGCTTTGGGGGAAACACAGATACGCAGTATTTT. This sequence joins TRBV10-3 and TRBJ2-3; TRBD1 is a possible D gene (6 bases). Germline V gene sequence: CDR1 ENHRY, CDR2 SYGVKD. Trimming removed 10 bases at V and 2 bases at J, with 19 bases between. The CDR3 runs to 15 residues.

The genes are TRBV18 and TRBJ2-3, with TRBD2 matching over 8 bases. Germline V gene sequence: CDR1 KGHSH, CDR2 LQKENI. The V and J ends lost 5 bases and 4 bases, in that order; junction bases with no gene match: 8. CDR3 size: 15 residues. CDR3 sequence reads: CASSTSGTGPDTQYF. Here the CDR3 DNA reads TGTGCCAGCTCAACTAGCGGAACTGGGCCAGATACGCAGTATTTT.

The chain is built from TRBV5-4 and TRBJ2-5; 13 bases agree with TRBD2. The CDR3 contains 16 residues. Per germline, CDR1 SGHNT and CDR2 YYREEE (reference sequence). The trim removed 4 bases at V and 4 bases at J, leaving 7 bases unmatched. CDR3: CASSPLAGGPGETQYF. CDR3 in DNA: TGTGCCAGCAGCCCACTAGCGGGGGGGCCGGGAGAGACCCAGTACTTC.

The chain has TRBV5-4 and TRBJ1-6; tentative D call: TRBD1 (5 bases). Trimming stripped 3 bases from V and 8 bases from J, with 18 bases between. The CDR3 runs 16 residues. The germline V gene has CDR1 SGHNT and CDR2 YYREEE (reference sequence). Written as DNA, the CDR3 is TGTGCCAGCAGCTCCGCAGGGAGGTTGGAGGATTCACCCCTCCACTTT. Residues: CASSSAGRLEDSPLHF.

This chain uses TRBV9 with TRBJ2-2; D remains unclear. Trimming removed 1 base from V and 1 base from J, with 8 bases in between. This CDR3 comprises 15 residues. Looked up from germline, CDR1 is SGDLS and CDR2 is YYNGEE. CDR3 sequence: CASSVRLLNTGELFF. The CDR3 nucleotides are TGTGCCAGCAGCGTAAGGCTGCTGAACACCGGGGAGCTGTTTTTT.

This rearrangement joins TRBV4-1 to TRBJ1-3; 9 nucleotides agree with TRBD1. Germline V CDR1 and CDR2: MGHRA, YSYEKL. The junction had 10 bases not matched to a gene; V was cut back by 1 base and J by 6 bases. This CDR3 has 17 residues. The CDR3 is CASSQGPLDRGKNTIYF. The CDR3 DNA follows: TGCGCCAGCAGCCAAGGACCGTTGGACAGGGGTAAAAACACCATATATTTT.

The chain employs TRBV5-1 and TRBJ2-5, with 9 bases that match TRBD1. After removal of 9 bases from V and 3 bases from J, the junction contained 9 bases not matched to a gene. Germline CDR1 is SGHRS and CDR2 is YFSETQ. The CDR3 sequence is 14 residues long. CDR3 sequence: CATAVGTGKETQYF. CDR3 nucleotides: TGCGCCACCGCCGTGGGGACAGGGAAAGAGACCCAGTACTTC.

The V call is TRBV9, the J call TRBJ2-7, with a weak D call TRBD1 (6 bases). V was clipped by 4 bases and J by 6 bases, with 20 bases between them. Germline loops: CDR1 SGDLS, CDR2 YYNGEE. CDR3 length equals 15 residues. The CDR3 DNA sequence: TGTGCCAGCAGCCCCCAGGGGATACAAGAAAGCGAGCAGTACTTC. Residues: CASSPQGIQESEQYF.

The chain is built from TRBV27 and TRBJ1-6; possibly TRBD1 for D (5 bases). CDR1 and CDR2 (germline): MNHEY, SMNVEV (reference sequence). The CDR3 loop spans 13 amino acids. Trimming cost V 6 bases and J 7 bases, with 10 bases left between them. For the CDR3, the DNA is TGTGCCAGCAGGGGGGGGTACAATTCACCCCTCCACTTT. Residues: CASRGGYNSPLHF.

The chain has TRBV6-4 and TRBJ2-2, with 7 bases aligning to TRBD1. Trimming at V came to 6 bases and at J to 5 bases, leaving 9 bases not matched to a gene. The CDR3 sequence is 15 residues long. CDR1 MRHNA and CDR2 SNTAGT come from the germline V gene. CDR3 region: CASSKGAVATGELFF. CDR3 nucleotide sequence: TGTGCCAGCAGCAAGGGGGCAGTAGCGACCGGGGAGCTGTTTTTT.